This TCR beta chain comes out of a study of T-cell memory formation after mild COVID-19. Across the study: The study found TCR clusters largely donor specific.

Per the germline V gene, CDR1 is KGHSH and CDR2 is LQKENI. This CDR3 comprises 15 residues. V gave up 2 bases and J gave up 0 bases, with 8 bases separating them. Each CDR3 protein is one row after TCRdb ran MiXCR on the 5' RACE reads. The data hold a few hundred thousand distinct CDR3 sequences, with roughly an eighth observed a single time. The chain couples TRBV18 to TRBJ2-4; D is unclear. The sequenced material came from PBMCs or a T cell subset sorted from them (not recorded which). The receptor comes from a man aged 18-30 years who had mild COVID-19 (a few samples of this study predate the infection). Cell type and time point are not known. The CDR3 reads CASSPRSGAKNIQYF. CDR3 nucleotides: TGTGCCAGCTCACCAAGATCGGGAGCCAAAAACATTCAGTACTTC.